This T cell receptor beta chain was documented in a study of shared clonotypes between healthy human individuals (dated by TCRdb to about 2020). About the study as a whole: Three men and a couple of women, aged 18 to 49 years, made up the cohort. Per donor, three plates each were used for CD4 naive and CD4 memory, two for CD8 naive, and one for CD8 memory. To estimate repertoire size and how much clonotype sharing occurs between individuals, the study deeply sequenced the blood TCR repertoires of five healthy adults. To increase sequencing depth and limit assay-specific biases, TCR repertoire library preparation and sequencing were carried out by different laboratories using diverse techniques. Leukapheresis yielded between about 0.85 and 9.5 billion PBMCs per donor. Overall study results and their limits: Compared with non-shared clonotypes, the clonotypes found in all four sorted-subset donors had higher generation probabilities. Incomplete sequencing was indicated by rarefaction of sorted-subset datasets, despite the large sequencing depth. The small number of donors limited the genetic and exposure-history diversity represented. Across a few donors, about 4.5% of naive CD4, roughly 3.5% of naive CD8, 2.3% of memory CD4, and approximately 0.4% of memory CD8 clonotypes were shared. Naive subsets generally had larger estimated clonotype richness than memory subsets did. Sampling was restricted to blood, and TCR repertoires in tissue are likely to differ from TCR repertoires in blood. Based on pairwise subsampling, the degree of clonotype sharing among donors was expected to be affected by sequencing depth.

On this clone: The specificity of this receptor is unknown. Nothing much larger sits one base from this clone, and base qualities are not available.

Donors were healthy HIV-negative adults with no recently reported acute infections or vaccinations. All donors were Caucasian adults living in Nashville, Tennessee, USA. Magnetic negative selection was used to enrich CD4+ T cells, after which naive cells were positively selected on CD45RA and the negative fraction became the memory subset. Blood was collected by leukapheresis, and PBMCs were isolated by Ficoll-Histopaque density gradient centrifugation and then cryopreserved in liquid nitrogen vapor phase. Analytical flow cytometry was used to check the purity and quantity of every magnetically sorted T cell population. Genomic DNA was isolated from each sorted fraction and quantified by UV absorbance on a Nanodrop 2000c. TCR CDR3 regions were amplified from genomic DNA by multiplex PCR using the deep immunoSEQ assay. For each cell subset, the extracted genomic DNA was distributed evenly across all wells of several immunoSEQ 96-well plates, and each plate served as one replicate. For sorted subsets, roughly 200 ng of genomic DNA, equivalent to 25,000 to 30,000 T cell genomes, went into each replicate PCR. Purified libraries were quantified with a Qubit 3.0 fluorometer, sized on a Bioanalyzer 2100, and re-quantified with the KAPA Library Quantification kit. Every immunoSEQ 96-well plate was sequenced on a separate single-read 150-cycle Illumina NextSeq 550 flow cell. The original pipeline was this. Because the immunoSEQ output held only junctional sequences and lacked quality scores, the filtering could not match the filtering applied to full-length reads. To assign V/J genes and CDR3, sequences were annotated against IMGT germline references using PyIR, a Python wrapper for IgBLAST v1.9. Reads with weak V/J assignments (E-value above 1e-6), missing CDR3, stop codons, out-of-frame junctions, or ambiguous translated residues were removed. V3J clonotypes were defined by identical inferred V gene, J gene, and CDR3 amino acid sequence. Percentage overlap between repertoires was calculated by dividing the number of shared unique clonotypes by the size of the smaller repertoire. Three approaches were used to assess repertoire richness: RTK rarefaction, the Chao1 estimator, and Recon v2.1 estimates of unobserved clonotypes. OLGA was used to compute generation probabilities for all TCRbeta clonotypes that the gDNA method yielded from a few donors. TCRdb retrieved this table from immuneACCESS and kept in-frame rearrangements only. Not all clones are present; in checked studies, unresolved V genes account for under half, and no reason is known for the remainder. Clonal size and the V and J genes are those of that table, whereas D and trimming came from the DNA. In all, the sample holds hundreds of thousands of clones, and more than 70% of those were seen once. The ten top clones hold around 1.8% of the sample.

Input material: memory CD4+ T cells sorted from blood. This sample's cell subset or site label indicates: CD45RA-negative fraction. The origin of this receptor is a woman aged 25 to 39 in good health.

The CDR3: CASSPSIGTGGEAFF. The DNA sequence is given as TGTGCCAGCAGTCCATCCATCGGGACAGGGGGAGAAGCTTTCTTT. The V and J segments used are TRBV2 and TRBJ1-1; TRBD1 matches 11 bases in the middle. V is trimmed back by 5 bases and J by 8 bases, and the junction contains 10 bases that no gene match accounts for. The germline V gene specifies SNHLY as CDR1 and FYNNEI as CDR2. The CDR3 measures 15 amino acids from cysteine to phenylalanine. The entry retains the CDR3 DNA only, 45 bases that are in frame from base 1.